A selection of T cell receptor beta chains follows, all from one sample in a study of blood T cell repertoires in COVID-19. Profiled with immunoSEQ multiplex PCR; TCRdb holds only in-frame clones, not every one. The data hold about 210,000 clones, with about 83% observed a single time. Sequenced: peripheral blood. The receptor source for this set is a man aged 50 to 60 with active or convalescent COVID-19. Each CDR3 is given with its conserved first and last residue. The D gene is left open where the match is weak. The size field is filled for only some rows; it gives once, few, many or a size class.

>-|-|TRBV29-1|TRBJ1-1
TGCAGCGTTGAATTCGGGCAGGGAGAAGCTTTCTTT
CSVEFGQGEAFF
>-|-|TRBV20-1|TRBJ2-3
TGCAGTGCTAGTGCACGGGAAGTGGCAGATACGCAGTATTTT
CSASAREVADTQYF
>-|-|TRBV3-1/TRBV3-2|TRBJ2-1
TGTGCCAGCAGCCCCGTCCGAGGGATTAGCTCCTACAATGAGCAGTTCTTC
CASSPVRGISSYNEQFF
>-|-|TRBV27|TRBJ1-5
TGTGCCAGCAGCTGGACCCTAGCTGCCCAGCCCCAGCATTTT
CASSWTLAAQPQHF
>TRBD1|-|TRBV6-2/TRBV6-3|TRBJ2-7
TGTGCCAGCAGCTCCGGGACAGGGATCCTCTACGAGCAGTACTTC
CASSSGTGILYEQYF
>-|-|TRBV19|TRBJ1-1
TGTGCCAGTAGAGTATACGCGTTGAACACTGAAGCTTTCTTT
CASRVYALNTEAFF
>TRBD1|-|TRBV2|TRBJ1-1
TGTGCCAGCAGACGACAGGGGCAGAACACTGAAGCTTTCTTT
CASRRQGQNTEAFF
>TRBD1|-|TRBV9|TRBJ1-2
TGTGCCAGCAGCGTTATAACAGGGGAAAATGGCTACACCTTC
CASSVITGENGYTF
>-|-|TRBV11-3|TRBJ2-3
TGTGCCAGCAGCCCGGACAGCAGCACAGATACGCAGTATTTT
CASSPDSSTDTQYF
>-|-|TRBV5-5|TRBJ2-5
TGTGCCAGCAGCTTGGGTTTAGTCCAAGAGACCCAGTACTTC
CASSLGLVQETQYF
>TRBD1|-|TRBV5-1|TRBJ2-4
TGCGCCAGCAGCTTCTCCGGGACAGGGAACATTCAGTACTTC
CASSFSGTGNIQYF
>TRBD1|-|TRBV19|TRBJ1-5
TGTGCCAGTAGTACCGACAGGGGCAATCAGCCCCAGCATTTT
CASSTDRGNQPQHF
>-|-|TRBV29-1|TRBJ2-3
TGCAGCGTTGGGCAGCGGGTGACTAGCACAGATACGCAGTATTTT
CSVGQRVTSTDTQYF
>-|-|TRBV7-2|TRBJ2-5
TGTGCCAGCAGGCGAGGGTTGGGGGAGACCCAGTACTTC
CASRRGLGETQYF
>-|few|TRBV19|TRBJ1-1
TGTGCCAGTAGAACGACAGCCACCACTGAAGCTTTCTTT
CASRTTATTEAFF
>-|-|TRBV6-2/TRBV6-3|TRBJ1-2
TGTGCCAGCAGTTACTCGAGCCTTTATGGCTACACCTTC
CASSYSSLYGYTF
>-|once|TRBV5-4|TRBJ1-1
TGTGCCAGCAGCTTGGGACAGGTCTACACTGAAGCTTTCTTT
CASSLGQVYTEAFF
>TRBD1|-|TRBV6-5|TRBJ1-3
TGTGCCAGCAGTTCGACAGGGTCTGGAAACACCATATATTTT
CASSSTGSGNTIYF
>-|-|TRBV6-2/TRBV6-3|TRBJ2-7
TGTGCCAGCAGTTACTCGGCGGGAAGGGTAAGGTTC
CASSYSAGRVRF
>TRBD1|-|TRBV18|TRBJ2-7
TGTGCCAGCTCACCGTCGGGACAGCCCGACTACGAGCAGTACTTC
CASSPSGQPDYEQYF
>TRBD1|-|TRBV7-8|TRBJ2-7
TGTGCCAGCAGCTTAGCCCGGGACAGGGGTCCCTACGAGCAGTACTTC
CASSLARDRGPYEQYF
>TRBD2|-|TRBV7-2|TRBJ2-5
TGTGCCAGCAGCCCTAATGTCGGGGGGGCAGGTCAAGAGACCCAGTACTTC
CASSPNVGGAGQETQYF
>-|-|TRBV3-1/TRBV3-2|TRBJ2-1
TGTGCCAGCAGCCGCGCTCCCCGGGGCAATGAGCAGTTCTTC
CASSRAPRGNEQFF
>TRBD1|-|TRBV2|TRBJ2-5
TGTGCCAGCTGCTCCGGGACAGGGCTCACCCAGTACTTC
CASCSGTGLTQYF
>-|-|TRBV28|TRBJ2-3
TGTGCCAGCAGCCTTTTGCGGGGAGATACGCAGTATTTT
CASSLLRGDTQYF
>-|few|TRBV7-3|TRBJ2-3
TGTGCCAGCAGCCTACTCGGGAGCGGATTCACAGATACGCAGTATTTT
CASSLLGSGFTDTQYF
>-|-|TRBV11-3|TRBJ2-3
TGTGCCAGCAGCTCGAGACAGTCAGATACGCAGTATTTT
CASSSRQSDTQYF
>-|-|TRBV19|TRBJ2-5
TGTGCCAGTAGCCCTCGTGCGCATACGAAAGAGACCCAGTACTTC
CASSPRAHTKETQYF